The entry below gives a single T cell receptor (beta chain) sequence along with its context. The germline CDR1 and CDR2 sequences are SGHNT and YYREEE (reference sequence). The CDR3 spans 13 residues. After removal of 3 bases from V and 3 bases from J, the junction contained 1 base not matched to a gene. Method: immunoSEQ multiplex PCR; TCRdb's copy keeps in-frame clones and lacks some. The profile covers approximately 90,000 clones, with approximately 88% appearing a single time and 30% to 35% taken by the ten largest. The sample originates from a study of blood T cell repertoires in COVID-19. For the study at large: Sites across the United States, Italy and Spain contributed samples from acute and convalescent COVID-19.

V gene TRBV5-4 combines with J gene TRBJ2-5; 8 positions agree with TRBD1. Sample: peripheral blood. The source of this sequence is a woman aged 80 or older with active or convalescent COVID-19. CDR3 protein: CASSSGQEETQYF. The CDR3 DNA sequence: TGTGCCAGCAGCTCGGGACAGGAAGAGACCCAGTACTTC.